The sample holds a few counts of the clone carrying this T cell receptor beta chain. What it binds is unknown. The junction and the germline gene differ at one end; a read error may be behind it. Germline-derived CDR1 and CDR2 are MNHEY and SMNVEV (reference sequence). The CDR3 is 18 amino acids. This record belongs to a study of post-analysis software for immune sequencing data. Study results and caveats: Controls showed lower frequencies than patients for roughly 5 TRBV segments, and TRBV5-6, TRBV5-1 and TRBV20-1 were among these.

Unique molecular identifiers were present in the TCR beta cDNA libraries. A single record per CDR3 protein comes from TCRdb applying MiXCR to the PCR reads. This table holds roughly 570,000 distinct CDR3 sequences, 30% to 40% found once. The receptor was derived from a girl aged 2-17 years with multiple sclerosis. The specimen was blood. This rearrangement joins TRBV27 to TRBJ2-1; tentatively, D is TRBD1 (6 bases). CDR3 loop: CASSLIGVGAASYNEQFF. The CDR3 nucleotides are TGTGCCAGTAGTTTAATCGGAGTGGGGGCGGCCTCCTACAATGAGCAGTTCTTC.